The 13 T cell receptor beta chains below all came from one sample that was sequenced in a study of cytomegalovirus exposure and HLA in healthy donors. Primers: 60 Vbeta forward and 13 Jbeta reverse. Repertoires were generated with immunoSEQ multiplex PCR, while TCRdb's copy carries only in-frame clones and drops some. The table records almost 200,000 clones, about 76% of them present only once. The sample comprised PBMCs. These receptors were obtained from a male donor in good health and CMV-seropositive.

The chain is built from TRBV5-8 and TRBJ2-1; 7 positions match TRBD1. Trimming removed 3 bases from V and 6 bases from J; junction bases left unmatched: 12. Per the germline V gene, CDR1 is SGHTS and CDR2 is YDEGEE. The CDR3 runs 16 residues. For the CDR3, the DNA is TGTGCCAGCAGCTCGCTGACAGGGACCATGATCAATGAGCAGTTCTTC. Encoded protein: CASSSLTGTMINEQFF.

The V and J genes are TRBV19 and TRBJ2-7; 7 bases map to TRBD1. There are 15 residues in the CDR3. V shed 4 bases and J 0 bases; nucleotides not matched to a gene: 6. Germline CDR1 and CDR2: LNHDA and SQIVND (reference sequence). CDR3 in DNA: TGTGCCAGTAGTAGGGCCGGGACAGTCTCCTACGAGCAGTACTTC. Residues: CASSRAGTVSYEQYF.

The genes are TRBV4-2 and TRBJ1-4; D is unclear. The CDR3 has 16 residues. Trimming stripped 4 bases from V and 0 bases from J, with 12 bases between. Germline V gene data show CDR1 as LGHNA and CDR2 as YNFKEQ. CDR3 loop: CASSPEVAATNEKLFF. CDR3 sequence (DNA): TGTGCCAGCAGCCCAGAGGTGGCAGCAACTAATGAAAAACTGTTTTTT.

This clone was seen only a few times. CDR3 sequence (DNA): TGCGCCAGCAGCCAAGACAGGGGGCCGGAGACCCAGTACTTC. Its translation is CASSQDRGPETQYF. The chain has TRBV4-3 and TRBJ2-5; 8 bases line up with TRBD1. Losses at the gene ends were 0 bases for V and 5 bases for J; bases not matched to a gene: 2. This CDR3 has 14 amino acids. CDR1 and CDR2 (germline): LGHNA, YSLEER.

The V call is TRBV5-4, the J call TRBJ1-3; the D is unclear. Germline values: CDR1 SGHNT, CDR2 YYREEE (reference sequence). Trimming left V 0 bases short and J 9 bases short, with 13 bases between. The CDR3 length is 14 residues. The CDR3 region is CASSLGSGSRTIYF. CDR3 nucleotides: TGTGCCAGCAGCTTGGGGTCGGGTTCACGCACCATATATTTT.

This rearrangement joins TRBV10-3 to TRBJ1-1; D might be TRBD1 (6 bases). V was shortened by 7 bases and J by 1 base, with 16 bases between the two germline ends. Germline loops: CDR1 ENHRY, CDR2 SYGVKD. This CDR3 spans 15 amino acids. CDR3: CAITQGGGRNTEAFF. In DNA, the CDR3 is TGTGCCATCACCCAAGGGGGAGGGAGGAACACTGAAGCTTTCTTT.

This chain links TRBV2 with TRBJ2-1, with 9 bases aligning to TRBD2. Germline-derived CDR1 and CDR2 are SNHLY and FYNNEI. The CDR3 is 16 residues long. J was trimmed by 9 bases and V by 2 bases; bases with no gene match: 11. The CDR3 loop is CASSELVSGSGSEQFF. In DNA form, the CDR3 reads TGTGCCAGCAGTGAATTAGTTAGCGGGAGCGGGAGTGAGCAGTTCTTC.

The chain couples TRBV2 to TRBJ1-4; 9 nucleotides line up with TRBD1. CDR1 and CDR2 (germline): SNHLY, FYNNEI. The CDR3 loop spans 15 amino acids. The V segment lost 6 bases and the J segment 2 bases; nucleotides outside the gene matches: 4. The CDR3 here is CASRGTGPTNEKLFF. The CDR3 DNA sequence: TGTGCCAGCAGAGGGACAGGGCCTACTAATGAAAAACTGTTTTTT.

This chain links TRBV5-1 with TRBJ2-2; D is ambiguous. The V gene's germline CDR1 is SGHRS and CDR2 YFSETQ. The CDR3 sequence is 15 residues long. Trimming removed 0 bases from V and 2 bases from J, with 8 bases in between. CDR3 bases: TGCGCCAGCAGCTTGGCCACGGGTAACACCGGGGAGCTGTTTTTT. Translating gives CASSLATGNTGELFF.

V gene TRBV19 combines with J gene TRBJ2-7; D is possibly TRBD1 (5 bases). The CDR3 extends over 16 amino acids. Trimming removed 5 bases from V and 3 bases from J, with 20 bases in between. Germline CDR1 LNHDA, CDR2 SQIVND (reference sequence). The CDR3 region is CASSFTGLTESYEQYF. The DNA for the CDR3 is TGTGCCAGTAGTTTTACCGGTTTGACAGAGAGCTACGAGCAGTACTTC.

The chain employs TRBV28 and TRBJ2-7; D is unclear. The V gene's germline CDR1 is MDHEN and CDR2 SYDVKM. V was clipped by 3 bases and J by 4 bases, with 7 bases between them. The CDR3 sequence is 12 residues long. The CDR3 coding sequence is TGTGCCAGCAGTTTTACTACGTACGAGCAGTACTTC. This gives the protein CASSFTTYEQYF.

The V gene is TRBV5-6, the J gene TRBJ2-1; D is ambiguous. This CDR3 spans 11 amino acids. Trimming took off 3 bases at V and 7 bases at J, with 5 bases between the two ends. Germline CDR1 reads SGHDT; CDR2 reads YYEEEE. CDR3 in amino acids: CASSYANEQFF. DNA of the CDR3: TGTGCCAGCAGCTATGCGAATGAGCAGTTCTTC.

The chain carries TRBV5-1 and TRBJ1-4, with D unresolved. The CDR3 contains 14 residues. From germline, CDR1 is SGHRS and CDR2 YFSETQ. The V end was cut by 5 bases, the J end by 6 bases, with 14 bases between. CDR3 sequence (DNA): TGCGCCAGCAGTTTCGAATGGGCAGATGAAAAACTGTTTTTT. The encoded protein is CASSFEWADEKLFF.